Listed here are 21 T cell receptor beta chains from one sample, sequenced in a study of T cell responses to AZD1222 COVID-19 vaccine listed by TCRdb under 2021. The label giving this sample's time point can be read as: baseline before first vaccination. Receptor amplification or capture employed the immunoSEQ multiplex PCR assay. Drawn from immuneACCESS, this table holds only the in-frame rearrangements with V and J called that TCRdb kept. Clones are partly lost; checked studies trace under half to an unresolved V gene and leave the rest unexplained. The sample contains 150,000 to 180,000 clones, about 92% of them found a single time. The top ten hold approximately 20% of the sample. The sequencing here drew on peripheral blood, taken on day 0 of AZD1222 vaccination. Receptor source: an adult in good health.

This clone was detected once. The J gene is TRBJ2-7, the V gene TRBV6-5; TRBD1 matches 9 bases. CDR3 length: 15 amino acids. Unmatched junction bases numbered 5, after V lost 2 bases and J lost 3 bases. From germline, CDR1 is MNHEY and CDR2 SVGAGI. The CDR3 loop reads CASSYKMGQGYEQYF. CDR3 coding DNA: TGTGCCAGCAGTTACAAAATGGGACAGGGCTACGAGCAGTACTTC.

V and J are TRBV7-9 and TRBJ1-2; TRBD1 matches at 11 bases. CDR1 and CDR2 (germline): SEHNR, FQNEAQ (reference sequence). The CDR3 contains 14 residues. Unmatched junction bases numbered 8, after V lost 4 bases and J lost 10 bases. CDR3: CASSYSDRGLDYTF. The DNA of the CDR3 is TGTGCCAGCAGCTACTCGGACAGGGGGCTCGACTACACCTTC.

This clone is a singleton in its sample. CDR3 sequence: CASRKLAASYNEQFF. CDR3 nucleotide sequence: TGTGCCAGCAGAAAGCTAGCGGCCTCCTACAATGAGCAGTTCTTC. The rearrangement links TRBV2 to TRBJ2-1; TRBD2 agrees at 7 bases. The CDR3 contains 15 residues. V shed 6 bases and J 0 bases; nucleotides not matched to a gene: 5. Germline CDR1 is SNHLY and CDR2 is FYNNEI.

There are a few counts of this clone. This CDR3 is CASLQGPSSYEQYF. In nucleotides, the CDR3 is TGTGCCAGCTTGCAGGGCCCGAGCTCCTACGAGCAGTACTTC. V is TRBV2 and J is TRBJ2-7; D perhaps matches TRBD1 (5 bases). Between the trimmed V and J ends, which lost 8 bases and 0 bases, there was a span of 14 bases. The CDR3 length is 14 residues. CDR1 is SNHLY and CDR2 is FYNNEI in the germline V gene.

CDR3 sequence reads: CAWSLRGDEAFF. CDR3 nucleotide sequence: TGTGCCTGGAGTCTGCGAGGGGATGAAGCTTTCTTT. This chain uses TRBV30 with TRBJ1-1; perhaps TRBD1 as D (5 bases). The CDR3 is made up of 12 amino acids. Trimming removed 2 bases at V and 7 bases at J, with 11 bases between. Germline V gene data show CDR1 as GTSNPN and CDR2 as SVGIG (reference sequence).

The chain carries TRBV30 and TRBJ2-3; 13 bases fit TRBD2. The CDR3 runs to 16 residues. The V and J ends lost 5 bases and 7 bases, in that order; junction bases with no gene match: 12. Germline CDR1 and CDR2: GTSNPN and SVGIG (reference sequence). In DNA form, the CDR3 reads TGTGCCTGGGTTCCCTCGGGACTAGCGGGACTGAATACGCAGTATTTT. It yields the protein CAWVPSGLAGLNTQYF.

The CDR3 DNA sequence: TGCGCCAGCACCTCACAGGGGCTGAGCACTGAAGCTTTCTTT. It translates to CASTSQGLSTEAFF. The V call is TRBV10-2, the J call TRBJ1-1, with TRBD1 matching 7 bases. This CDR3 is built from 14 residues. The germline V gene has CDR1 WSHSY and CDR2 SAAADI. With V trimmed by 7 bases and J by 4 bases, 9 bases remained unmatched.

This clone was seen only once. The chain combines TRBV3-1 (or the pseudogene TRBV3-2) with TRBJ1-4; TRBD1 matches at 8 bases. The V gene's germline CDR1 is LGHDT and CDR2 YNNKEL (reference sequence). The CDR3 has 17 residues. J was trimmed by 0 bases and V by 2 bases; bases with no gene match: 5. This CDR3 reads CASSQTTGGSTNEKLFF. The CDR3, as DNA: TGTGCCAGCAGCCAAACTACAGGGGGGTCAACTAATGAAAAACTGTTTTTT.

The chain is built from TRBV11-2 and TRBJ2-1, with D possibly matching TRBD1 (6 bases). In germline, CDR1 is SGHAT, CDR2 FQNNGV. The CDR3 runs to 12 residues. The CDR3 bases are TGTGCGACTAAGGGGGTCCGGGATGAGCAGTTCTTC. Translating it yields CATKGVRDEQFF.

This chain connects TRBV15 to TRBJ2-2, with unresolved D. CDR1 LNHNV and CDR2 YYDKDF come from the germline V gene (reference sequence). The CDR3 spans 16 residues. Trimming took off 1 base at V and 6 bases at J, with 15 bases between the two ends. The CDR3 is CATSRGGSVAPGELFF. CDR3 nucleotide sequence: TGTGCCACCAGCAGAGGGGGATCAGTGGCGCCCGGGGAGCTGTTTTTT.

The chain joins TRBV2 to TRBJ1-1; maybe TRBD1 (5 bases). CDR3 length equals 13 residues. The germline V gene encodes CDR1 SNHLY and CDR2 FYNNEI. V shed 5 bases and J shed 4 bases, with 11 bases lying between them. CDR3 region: CASSTGGSTEAFF. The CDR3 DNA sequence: TGTGCCAGCAGTACGGGGGGAAGCACTGAAGCTTTCTTT. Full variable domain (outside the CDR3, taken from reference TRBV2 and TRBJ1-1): EPEVTQTPSHQVTQMGQEVILRCVPISNHLYFYWYRQILGQKVEFLVSFYNNEISEKSEIFDDQFSVERPDGSNFTLKIRSTKLEDSAMYFCASSTGGSTEAFFGQGTRLTVV.

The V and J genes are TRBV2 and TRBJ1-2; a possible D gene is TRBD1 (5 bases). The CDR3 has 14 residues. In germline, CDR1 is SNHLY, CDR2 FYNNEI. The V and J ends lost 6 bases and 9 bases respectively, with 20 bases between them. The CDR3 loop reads CASSSGLLLMRYTF. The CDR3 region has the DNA TGTGCCAGCAGCTCAGGGTTGCTTCTTATGCGCTACACCTTC.

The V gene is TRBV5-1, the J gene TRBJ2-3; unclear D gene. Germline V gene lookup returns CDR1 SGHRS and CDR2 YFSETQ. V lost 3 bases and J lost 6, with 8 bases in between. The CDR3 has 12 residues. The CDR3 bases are TGCGCCAGCAGCTCCTATGTTGATACGCAGTATTTT. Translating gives CASSSYVDTQYF.

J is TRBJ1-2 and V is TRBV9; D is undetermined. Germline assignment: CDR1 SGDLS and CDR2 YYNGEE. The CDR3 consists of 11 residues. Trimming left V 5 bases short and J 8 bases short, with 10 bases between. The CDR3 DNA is TGTGCCAGCAGGGGAGGGCCGGGCTACACCTTC. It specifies CASRGGPGYTF.

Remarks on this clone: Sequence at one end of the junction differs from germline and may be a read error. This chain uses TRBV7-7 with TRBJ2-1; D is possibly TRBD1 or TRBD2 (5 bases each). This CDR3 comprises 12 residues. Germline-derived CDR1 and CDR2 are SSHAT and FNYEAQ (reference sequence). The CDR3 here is CASSPDSGEQFF. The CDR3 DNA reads TGTGCTAGCAGCCCGGACTCAGGGGAGCAGTTCTTC.

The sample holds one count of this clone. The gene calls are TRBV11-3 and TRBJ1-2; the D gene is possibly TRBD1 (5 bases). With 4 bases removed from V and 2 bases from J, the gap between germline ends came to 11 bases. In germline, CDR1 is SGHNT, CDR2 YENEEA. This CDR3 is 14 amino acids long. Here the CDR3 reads CASSSSSGNYGYTF. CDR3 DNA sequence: TGTGCCAGCAGCTCCAGCTCAGGGAACTATGGCTACACCTTC. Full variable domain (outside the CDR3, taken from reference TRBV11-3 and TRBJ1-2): EAGVVQSPRYKIIEKKQPVAFWCNPISGHNTLYWYLQNLGQGPELLIRYENEEAVDDSQLPKDRFSAERLKGVDSTLKIQPAELGDSAVYLCASSSSSGNYGYTFGSGTRLTVV.

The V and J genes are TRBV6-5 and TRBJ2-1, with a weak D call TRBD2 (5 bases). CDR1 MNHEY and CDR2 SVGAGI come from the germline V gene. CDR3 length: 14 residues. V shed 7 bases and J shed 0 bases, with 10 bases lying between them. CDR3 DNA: TGTGCCAGCATGGCGGACTTCTCCTACAATGAGCAGTTCTTC. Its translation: CASMADFSYNEQFF.

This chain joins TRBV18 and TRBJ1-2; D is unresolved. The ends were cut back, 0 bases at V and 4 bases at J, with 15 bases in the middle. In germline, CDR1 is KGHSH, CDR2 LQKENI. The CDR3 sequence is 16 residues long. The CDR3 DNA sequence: TGTGCCAGCTCACCACCTGGGCCAGAAAGAGTCTATGGCTACACCTTC. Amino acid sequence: CASSPPGPERVYGYTF. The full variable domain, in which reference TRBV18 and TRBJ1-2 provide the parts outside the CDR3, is NAGVMQNPRHLVRRRGQEARLRCSPMKGHSHVYWYRQLPEEGLKFMVYLQKENIIDESGMPKERFSAEFPKEGPSILRIQQVVRGDSAAYFCASSPPGPERVYGYTFGSGTRLTVV.

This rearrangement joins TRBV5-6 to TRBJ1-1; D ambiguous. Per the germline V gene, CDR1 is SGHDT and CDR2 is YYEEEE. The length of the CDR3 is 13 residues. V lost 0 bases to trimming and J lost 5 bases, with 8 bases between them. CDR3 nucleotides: TGTGCCAGCAGCTTGGAAGGGTGGACTGAAGCTTTCTTT. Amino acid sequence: CASSLEGWTEAFF.

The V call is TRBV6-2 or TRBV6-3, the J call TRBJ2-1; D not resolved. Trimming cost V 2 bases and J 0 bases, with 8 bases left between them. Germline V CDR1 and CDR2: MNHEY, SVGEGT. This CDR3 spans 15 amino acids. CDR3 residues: CASSYDIYSYNEQFF. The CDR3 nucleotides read TGTGCCAGCAGTTACGACATATACTCCTACAATGAGCAGTTCTTC.

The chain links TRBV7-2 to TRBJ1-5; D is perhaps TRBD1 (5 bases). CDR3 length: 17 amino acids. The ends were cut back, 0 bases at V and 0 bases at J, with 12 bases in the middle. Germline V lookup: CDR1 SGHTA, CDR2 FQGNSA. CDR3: CASSLARDRSSNQPQHF. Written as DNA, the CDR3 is TGTGCCAGCAGCTTAGCGAGAGACAGATCTAGCAATCAGCCCCAGCATTTT.